Below are 5 T cell receptor beta chains sequenced from a single sample in a study of blood T cell repertoires in COVID-19. Clones were sequenced by immunoSEQ multiplex PCR, and TCRdb holds only the in-frame ones, with some missing. The table has about 130,000 clones, around four fifths seen once. Specimen: peripheral blood. The receptors were gathered from a man between 60 and 70 years old who had recovered from COVID-19.

The chain joins TRBV11-3 to TRBJ2-3, with 12 bases that match TRBD2. The CDR3 is 16 residues long. J lost 1 base, V lost 5 bases, and 4 bases had no gene match. CDR1 and CDR2 (germline): SGHNT, YENEEA. DNA of the CDR3: TGTGCCAGCAGCACCAGACTAGCGGGAGGCACAGATACGCAGTATTTT. This codes for CASSTRLAGGTDTQYF.

The chain combines TRBV28 with TRBJ1-2, with D possibly TRBD1 on 6 matching bases. The germline V gene has CDR1 MDHEN and CDR2 SYDVKM. The V gene lost 5 bases and the J gene lost 4 bases, with 11 bases spanning the gap. CDR3 length equals 13 residues. CDR3 loop: CASSPRTAYGYTF. DNA of the CDR3: TGTGCCAGCAGTCCTCGGACAGCCTATGGCTACACCTTC.

The rearrangement links TRBV6-2 or TRBV6-3 to TRBJ2-1, with 10 bases identical to TRBD2. Germline V CDR1 and CDR2: MNHEY, SVGEGT. Trimming removed 2 bases from V and 3 bases from J; junction bases left unmatched: 1. The CDR3 runs to 15 residues. The DNA for the CDR3 is TGTGCCAGCAGTTACCCTAGCGGGAGCTACAATGAGCAGTTCTTC. Protein product: CASSYPSGSYNEQFF.

The V call is TRBV10-3, the J call TRBJ2-1; TRBD2 might be the D (6 bases). CDR1 and CDR2 (germline): ENHRY, SYGVKD. The CDR3 is made up of 15 amino acids. Trimming stripped 3 bases from V and 6 bases from J, with 15 bases between. The CDR3 spells CAISDGRLVVNEQFF. The CDR3 bases are TGTGCCATCAGTGACGGGAGACTAGTCGTCAATGAGCAGTTCTTC.

The V and J genes are TRBV5-6 and TRBJ1-5; 9 bases align to TRBD1. Losses at the gene ends were 0 bases for V and 6 bases for J; bases not matched to a gene: 4. This CDR3 spans 15 amino acids. CDR1 is SGHDT and CDR2 is YYEEEE in the germline V gene. Here the CDR3 reads CASSLDGTGSQPQHF. CDR3 bases: TGTGCCAGCAGCTTGGATGGGACAGGGAGTCAGCCCCAGCATTTT.